This T cell receptor (beta chain) is from a study of tissue T cells after allogeneic stem cell transplantation. Enrolled prospectively were adult allogeneic hematopoietic cell transplant recipients whose graft-versus-host disease was steroid-refractory. Several lines of graft-versus-host disease therapy were given to all patients, all with gastrointestinal involvement. As regards this clone: What it binds is unknown.

The data were produced by immunoSEQ multiplex PCR, yet TCRdb's version contains in-frame clones alone and is incomplete. The top ten clones hold roughly 12% of a sample with 1,500 or so clones, over 70% of them seen once. The study's findings and limits: Within patients, tissue anatomy strongly shaped TCR repertoire composition.

This sample comprised spleen tissue, obtained at autopsy. The source is a male patient aged 35-75 years with steroid-refractory graft-versus-host disease after an allogeneic stem cell transplant. Some T cells may trace back to the graft donor.

The CDR3 coding sequence is TGTGCCAGCAGCTTAGTTTCCGGGCTTGAAGCTTTCTTT. It is translated as CASSLVSGLEAFF. The chain is built from TRBV7-9 and TRBJ1-1; D gene unclear. The CDR3 totals 13 residues. The germline CDR1 and CDR2 sequences are SEHNR and FQNEAQ (reference sequence). V lost 1 base to trimming and J lost 7 bases, with 10 bases between them.